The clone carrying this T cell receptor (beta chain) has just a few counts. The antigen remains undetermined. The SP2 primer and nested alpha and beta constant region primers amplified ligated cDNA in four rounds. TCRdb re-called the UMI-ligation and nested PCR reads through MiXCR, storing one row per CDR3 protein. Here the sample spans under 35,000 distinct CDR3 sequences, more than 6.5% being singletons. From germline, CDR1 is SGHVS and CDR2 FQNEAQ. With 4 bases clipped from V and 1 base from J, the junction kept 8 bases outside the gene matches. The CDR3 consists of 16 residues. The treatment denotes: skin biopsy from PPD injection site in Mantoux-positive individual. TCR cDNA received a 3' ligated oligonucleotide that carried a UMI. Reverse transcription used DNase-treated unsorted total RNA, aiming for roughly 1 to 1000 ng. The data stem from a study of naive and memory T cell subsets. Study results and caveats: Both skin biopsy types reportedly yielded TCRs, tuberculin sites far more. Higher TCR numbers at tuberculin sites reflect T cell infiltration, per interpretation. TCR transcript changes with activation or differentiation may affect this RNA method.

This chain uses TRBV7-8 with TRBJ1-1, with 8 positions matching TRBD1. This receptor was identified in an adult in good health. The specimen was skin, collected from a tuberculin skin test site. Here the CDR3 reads CASSYRTGKSNTEAFF. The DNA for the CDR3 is TGTGCCAGCAGCTACCGGACAGGGAAGTCGAACACTGAAGCTTTCTTT.